A single T cell receptor beta chain is shown here with its context. The data originate from a study of blood T cell repertoires in COVID-19. Some clones are missing from TCRdb's copy, which holds only in-frame ones; the method was immunoSEQ multiplex PCR. The sample holds fewer than 200,000 clones, around nine tenths seen once. Germline trimming cut 0 bases from V and 4 bases from J; bases unmatched to any gene: 11. The CDR3 sequence is 17 residues long. Per germline, CDR1 LGHNA and CDR2 YNFKEQ. Sequenced input: peripheral blood. The TCR originated in a woman in her 70s with COVID-19, enrolled during active disease. The chain uses TRBV4-2 and TRBJ2-7; 8 nucleotides line up with TRBD2. The CDR3 sequence is CASSQDNPPREAYEQYF. CDR3 DNA: TGTGCCAGCAGCCAAGATAACCCCCCGCGGGAGGCTTACGAGCAGTACTTC.